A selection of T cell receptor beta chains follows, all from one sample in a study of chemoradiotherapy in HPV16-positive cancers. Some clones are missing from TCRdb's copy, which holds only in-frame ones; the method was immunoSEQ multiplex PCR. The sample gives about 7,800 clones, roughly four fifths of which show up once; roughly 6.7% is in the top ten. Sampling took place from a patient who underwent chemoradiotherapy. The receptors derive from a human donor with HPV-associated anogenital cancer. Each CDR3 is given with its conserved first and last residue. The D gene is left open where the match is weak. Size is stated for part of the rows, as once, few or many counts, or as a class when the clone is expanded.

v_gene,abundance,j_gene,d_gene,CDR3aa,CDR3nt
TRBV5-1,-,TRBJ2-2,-,CASAPTGTGELFF,TGCGCCAGCGCACCCACGGGGACCGGGGAGCTGTTTTTT
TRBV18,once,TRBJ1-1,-,CASSPGVLQRWDTEAFF,TGTGCCAGCTCACCTGGGGTACTACAGAGATGGGACACTGAAGCTTTCTTT
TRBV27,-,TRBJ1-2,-,CASSLRGGLTYGYTF,TGTGCCAGCAGCCTACGGGGGGGGCTGACCTATGGCTACACCTTC
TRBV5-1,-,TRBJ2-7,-,CASRAQGSGEQYF,TGCGCCAGCAGGGCTCAGGGGTCGGGGGAGCAGTACTTC
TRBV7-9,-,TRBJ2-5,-,CASSPSGGGQQTQYF,TGTGCCAGCAGCCCGTCTGGGGGGGGCCAGCAGACCCAGTACTTC
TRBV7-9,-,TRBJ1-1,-,CASSLEGAGAEAFF,TGTGCCAGCAGCTTAGAAGGGGCTGGCGCTGAAGCTTTCTTT
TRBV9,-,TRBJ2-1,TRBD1,CASSVNRGGNEQFF,TGTGCCAGCAGCGTAAACAGGGGTGGCAATGAGCAGTTCTTC
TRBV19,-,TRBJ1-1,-,CASSIGHMNTEAFF,TGTGCCAGTAGTATAGGACACATGAACACTGAAGCTTTCTTT
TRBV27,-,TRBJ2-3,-,CASRTTTDTQYF,TGTGCCAGTAGGACTACCACAGATACGCAGTATTTT
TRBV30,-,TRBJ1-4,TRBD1,CAWSHPGGGNEKLFF,TGTGCCTGGAGCCACCCAGGGGGAGGGAATGAAAAACTGTTTTTT
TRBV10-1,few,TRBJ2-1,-,CASSEHDGYEQFF,TGCGCCAGCAGTGAGCACGACGGGTATGAGCAGTTCTTC
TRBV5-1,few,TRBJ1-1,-,CASSLAREGTEAFF,TGCGCCAGCAGCTTGGCCCGGGAAGGCACTGAAGCTTTCTTT
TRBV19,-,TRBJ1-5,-,CASSKGPLTASNQPQHF,TGTGCCAGTAGTAAAGGGCCCTTGACGGCTAGCAATCAGCCCCAGCATTTT
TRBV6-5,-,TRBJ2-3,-,CASSLDFGTQYF,TGTGCCAGCAGTTTGGACTTTGGTACGCAGTATTTT
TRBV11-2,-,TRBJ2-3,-,CASSWDRTTLSMDTQYF,TGTGCCAGCAGCTGGGACCGGACTACCCTTTCTATGGATACGCAGTATTTT
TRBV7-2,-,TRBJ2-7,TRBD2,CASARLAGGPYEQYF,TGTGCCAGCGCCAGGCTAGCGGGGGGGCCTTACGAGCAGTACTTC
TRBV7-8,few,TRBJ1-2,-,CASSFLGPNYGYTF,TGTGCCAGCAGCTTCCTAGGGCCTAACTATGGCTACACCTTC
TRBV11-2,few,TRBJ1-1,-,CASTFGGSTEAFF,TGTGCCAGCACATTCGGTGGGAGCACTGAAGCTTTCTTT
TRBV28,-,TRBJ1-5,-,CASSPAGGRHQPQHF,TGTGCCAGCAGCCCTGCCGGAGGGCGGCATCAGCCCCAGCATTTT
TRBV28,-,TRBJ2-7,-,CASSLVGPYEQYF,TGTGCCAGCAGTTTAGTGGGACCTTACGAGCAGTACTTC
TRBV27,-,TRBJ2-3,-,CASSPLGGGVSTDTQYF,TGTGCCAGCAGTCCCCTCGGGGGAGGAGTATCGACAGATACGCAGTATTTT
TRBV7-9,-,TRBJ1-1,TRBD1,CASSEKQGWAEAFF,TGTGCCAGCAGCGAAAAACAGGGGTGGGCTGAAGCTTTCTTT
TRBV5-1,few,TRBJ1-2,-,CASSPAGAGGYTF,TGCGCCAGCAGCCCCGCAGGGGCGGGTGGCTACACCTTC
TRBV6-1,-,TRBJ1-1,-,CASSEGWGRTEAFF,TGTGCCAGCAGTGAAGGGTGGGGGAGGACTGAAGCTTTCTTT
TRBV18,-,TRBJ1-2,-,CASSPLPADYGYTF,TGTGCCAGCTCACCCCTCCCGGCGGATTATGGCTACACCTTC
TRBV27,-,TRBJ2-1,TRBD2,CASSPWTSGGASEQFF,TGTGCCAGCAGTCCATGGACTAGCGGGGGGGCAAGTGAGCAGTTCTTC
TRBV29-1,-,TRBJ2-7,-,CSVGGPYEQYF,TGCAGCGTTGGAGGGCCGTACGAGCAGTACTTC
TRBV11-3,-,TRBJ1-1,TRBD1,CASSLDRDRANMNTEAFF,TGTGCCAGCAGCTTAGATCGGGACAGAGCGAACATGAACACTGAAGCTTTCTTT
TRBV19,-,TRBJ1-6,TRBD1,CASTLDRGGSPLHF,TGTGCCAGTACCCTGGACAGGGGCGGTTCACCCCTCCACTTT
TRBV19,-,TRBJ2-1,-,CASSTTGTGKYNEQFF,TGTGCCAGTAGTACGACCGGGACTGGGAAATACAATGAGCAGTTCTTC
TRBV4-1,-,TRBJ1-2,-,CASSQVVGLGYTF,TGCGCCAGCAGCCAAGTCGTCGGGTTGGGCTACACCTTC
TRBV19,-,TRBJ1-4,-,CASSIVRGPREKLFF,TGTGCCAGTAGTATAGTCCGGGGCCCGCGGGAAAAACTGTTTTTT
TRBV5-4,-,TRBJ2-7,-,CASSLARGSYEQYF,TGTGCCAGCAGCTTGGCAAGGGGATCCTACGAGCAGTACTTC
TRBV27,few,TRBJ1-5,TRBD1,CASSLRQGAQPQHF,TGTGCCAGCAGTCTAAGACAGGGAGCCCAGCCCCAGCATTTT
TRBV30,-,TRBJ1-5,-,CAWGSTGSADPQHF,TGTGCCTGGGGGAGTACGGGATCTGCAGATCCCCAGCATTTT
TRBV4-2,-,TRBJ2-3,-,CASSQGATGTDTQYF,TGTGCCAGCAGCCAAGGGGCGACTGGCACAGATACGCAGTATTTT
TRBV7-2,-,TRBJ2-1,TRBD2,CASSLPGGYNEQFF,TGTGCCAGCAGCTTACCGGGAGGATACAATGAGCAGTTCTTC
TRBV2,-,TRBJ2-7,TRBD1,CASREQGTEQYF,TGTGCCAGTCGGGAACAGGGGACCGAGCAGTACTTC
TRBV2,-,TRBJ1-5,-,CASSFGTENSNQPQHF,TGTGCCAGCAGCTTCGGGACGGAAAATAGCAATCAGCCCCAGCATTTT
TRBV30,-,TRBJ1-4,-,CAWNGHQGEKLFF,TGTGCCTGGAACGGACATCAGGGTGAAAAACTGTTTTTT
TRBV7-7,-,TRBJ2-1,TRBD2,CASSPGLAGEGEQFF,TGTGCTAGCAGCCCGGGACTAGCGGGAGAGGGTGAGCAGTTCTTC
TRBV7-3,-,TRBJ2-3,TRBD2,CASSWLAGGTDTQYF,TGTGCCAGCAGCTGGCTAGCGGGAGGGACAGATACGCAGTATTTT
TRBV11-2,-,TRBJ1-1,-,CASSSLAEAFF,TGTGCCAGCAGCTCCCTGGCTGAAGCTTTCTTT
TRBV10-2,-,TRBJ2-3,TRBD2,CASKFAGGSDTQYF,TGCGCCAGCAAATTCGCGGGGGGTTCAGATACGCAGTATTTT
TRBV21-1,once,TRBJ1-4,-,CASRTPIAKVHNEKLFF,TGTGCCAGCAGGACGCCTATAGCTAAGGTGCATAATGAAAAACTGTTTTTT
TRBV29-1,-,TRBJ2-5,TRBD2,CSVAFSGGMQTQYF,TGCAGCGTGGCATTTAGCGGGGGGATGCAGACCCAGTACTTC
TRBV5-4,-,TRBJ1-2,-,CASSLARAGVGYTF,TGTGCCAGCAGCTTGGCCAGGGCAGGGGTGGGCTACACCTTC
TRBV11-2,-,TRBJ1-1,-,CASSPEKGDTEAFF,TGTGCCAGCAGCCCGGAGAAGGGGGACACTGAAGCTTTCTTT
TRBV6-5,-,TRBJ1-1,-,CASDRAGGNTEAFF,TGTGCCAGCGATCGGGCCGGCGGCAACACTGAAGCTTTCTTT
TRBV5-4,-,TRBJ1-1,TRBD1,CASSGGQGFEAFF,TGTGCCAGCAGCGGGGGACAGGGATTTGAAGCTTTCTTT
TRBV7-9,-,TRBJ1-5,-,CASSLANQPQHF,TGTGCCAGCAGCTTAGCAAATCAGCCCCAGCATTTT